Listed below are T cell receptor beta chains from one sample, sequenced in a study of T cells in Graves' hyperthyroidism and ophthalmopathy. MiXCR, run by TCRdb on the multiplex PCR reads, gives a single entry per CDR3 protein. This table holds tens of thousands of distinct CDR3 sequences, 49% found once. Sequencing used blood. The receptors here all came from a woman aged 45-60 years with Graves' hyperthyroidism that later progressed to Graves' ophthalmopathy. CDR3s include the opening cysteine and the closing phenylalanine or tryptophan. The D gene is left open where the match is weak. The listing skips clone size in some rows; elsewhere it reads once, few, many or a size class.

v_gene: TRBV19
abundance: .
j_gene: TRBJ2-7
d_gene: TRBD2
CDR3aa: CASSRSPGTSVNEQYF
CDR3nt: TGTGCCAGTAGTAGATCCCCCGGGACTAGTGTAAACGAGCAGTACTTC

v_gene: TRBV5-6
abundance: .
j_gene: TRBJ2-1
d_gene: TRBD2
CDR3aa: CASSQPGGASTDTQFF
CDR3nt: TGTGCCAGCAGCCAACCGGGGGGTGCTAGCACAGATACGCAGTTCTTC

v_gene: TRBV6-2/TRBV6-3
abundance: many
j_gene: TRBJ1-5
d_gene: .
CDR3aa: CASSYPRGVNVQPQHF
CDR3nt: TGTGCCAGCAGTTACCCTCGGGGGGTAAATGTTCAGCCCCAGCATTTT

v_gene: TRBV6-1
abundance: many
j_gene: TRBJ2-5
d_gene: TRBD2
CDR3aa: CASKLAGGETQYF
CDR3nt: TGTGCCAGCAAACTAGCGGGAGGAGAGACCCAGTACTTC

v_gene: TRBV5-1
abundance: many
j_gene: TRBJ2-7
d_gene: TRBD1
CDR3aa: CASSPRPPGTGSSYEQYF
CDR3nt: TGCGCCAGCAGCCCACGCCCCCCCGGGACAGGGAGCTCCTACGAGCAGTACTTC

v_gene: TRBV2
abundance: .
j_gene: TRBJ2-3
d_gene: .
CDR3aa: CASIVGIRADTQYF
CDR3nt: TGTGCCAGCATAGTGGGCATCAGGGCAGATACGCAGTATTTT

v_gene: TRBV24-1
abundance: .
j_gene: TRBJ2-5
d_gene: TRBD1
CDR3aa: CATSLSQGAGETQYF
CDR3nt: TGTGCCACCAGCCTCAGTCAGGGGGCGGGCGAGACCCAGTACTTC

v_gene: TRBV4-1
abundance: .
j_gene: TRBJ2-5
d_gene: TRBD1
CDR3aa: CANSRQGFRETQYF
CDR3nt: TGCGCCAACAGCCGACAGGGGTTCAGGGAGACCCAGTACTTC

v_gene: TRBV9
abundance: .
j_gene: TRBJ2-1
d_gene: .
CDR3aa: CASSTGRISTDTQFF
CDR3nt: TGTGCCAGCAGTACCGGACGGATTAGCACAGATACGCAGTTCTTC

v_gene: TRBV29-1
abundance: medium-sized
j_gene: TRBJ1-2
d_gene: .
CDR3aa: CSVEVGGGYTF
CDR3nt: TGCAGCGTTGAAGTGGGTGGGGGCTACACCTTC

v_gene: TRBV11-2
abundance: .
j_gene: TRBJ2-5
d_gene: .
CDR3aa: CASSLGRTETQYF
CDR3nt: TGTGCCAGCAGCTTAGGCAGGACAGAGACCCAGTACTTC

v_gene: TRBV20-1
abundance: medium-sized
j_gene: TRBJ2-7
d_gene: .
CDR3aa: CSAGGRGPYEQYF
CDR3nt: TGCAGTGCTGGGGGGAGGGGGCCCTACGAGCAGTACTTC

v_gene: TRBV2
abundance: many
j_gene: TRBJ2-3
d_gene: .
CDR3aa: CASSEWGVGTDTQYF
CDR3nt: TGTGCCAGCAGTGAATGGGGTGTTGGCACAGATACGCAGTATTTT

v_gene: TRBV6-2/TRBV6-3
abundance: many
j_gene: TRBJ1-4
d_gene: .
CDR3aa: CASSSHEKLFF
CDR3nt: TGTGCCAGCAGTTCCCATGAAAAACTGTTTTTT

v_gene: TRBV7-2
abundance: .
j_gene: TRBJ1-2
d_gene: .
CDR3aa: CASKTSGDYGYTF
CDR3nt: TGTGCCAGCAAAACCTCGGGGGACTATGGCTACACCTTC

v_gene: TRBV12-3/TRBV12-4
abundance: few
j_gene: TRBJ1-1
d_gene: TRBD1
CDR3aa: CASSRPGTGWTEAFF
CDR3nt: TGTGCCAGCAGCCGTCCCGGGACAGGGTGGACTGAAGCTTTCTTT

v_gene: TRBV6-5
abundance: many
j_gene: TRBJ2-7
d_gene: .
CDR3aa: CASSSGRVSYEQYF
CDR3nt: TGTGCCAGCAGTTCCGGACGGGTCTCCTACGAGCAGTACTTC

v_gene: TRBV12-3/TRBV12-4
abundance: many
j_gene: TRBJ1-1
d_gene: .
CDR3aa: CASSTGLFTEAFF
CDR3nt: TGTGCCAGCAGTACAGGGCTTTTCACTGAAGCTTTCTTT

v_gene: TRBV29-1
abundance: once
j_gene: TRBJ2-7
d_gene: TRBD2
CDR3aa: CSMLGGGGSEQYF
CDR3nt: TGCAGCATGCTCGGTGGGGGGGGAAGCGAGCAGTACTTC

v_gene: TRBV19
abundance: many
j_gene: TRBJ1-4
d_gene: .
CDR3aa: CASSSRRGGVGEKLFF
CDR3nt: TGTGCCAGTAGTAGCCGAAGGGGTGGCGTAGGTGAAAAACTGTTTTTT

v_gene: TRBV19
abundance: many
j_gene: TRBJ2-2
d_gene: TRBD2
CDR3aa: CASNAGLASGELFF
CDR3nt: TGTGCCAGCAACGCGGGACTAGCGAGCGGGGAGCTGTTTTTT

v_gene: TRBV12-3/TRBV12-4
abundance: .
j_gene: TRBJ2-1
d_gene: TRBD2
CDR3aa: CASMRGAEDEQFF
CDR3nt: TGTGCCAGCATGCGGGGGGCCGAAGATGAGCAGTTCTTC

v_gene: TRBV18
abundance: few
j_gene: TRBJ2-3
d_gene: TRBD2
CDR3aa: CASLPGLAGSTDTQYF
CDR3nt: TGTGCCAGCCTGCCAGGACTAGCGGGGAGCACAGATACGCAGTATTTT

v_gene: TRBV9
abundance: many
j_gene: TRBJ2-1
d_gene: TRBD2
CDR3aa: CASSTDGRAGNEQFF
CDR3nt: TGTGCCAGCAGCACAGACGGGAGGGCGGGTAATGAGCAGTTCTTC

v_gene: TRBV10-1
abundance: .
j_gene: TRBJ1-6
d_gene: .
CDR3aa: CASSASGTPLHF
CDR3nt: TGCGCCAGCAGTGCAAGCGGGACACCCCTCCACTTT

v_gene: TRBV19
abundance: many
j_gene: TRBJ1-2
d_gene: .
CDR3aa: CASRGDRTSKNGGYTF
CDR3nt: TGTGCCAGTAGGGGGGATAGGACATCGAAGAACGGGGGCTACACCTTC

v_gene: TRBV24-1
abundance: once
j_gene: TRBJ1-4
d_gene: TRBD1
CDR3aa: CATSVNRGEGEKLFF
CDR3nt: TGTGCCACCAGTGTTAACAGGGGAGAGGGGGAAAAACTGTTTTTT

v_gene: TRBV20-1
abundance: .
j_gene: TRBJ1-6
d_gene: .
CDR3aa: CSAPPGAGNSPLHF
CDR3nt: TGCAGTGCACCCCCAGGCGCAGGGAATTCACCCCTCCACTTT